This TCR beta chain was sequenced for a study of blood T cell repertoires in COVID-19. Assay: immunoSEQ multiplex PCR; the TCRdb copy retains only in-frame clones and omits some. The sample gives a few hundred thousand clones, roughly 88% of which show up once; 5.5% to 7% is in the top ten. After removal of 4 bases from V and 3 bases from J, the junction contained 3 bases not matched to a gene. The germline CDR1 and CDR2 sequences are SGHRS and YFSETQ. This CDR3 contains 13 residues. Sequencing used peripheral blood. The clonotype originates from a woman in her thirties who had recovered from COVID-19. The J gene is TRBJ1-1, the V gene TRBV5-1; TRBD1 matches 7 bases. The CDR3 sequence is CASSNTGDTEAFF. The CDR3 nucleotides are TGCGCCAGCAGCAACACAGGGGACACTGAAGCTTTCTTT.